This paragraph covers one T cell receptor (beta chain) sequence. The sample comes from a study of blood T cell repertoires in COVID-19. The table came from immunoSEQ multiplex PCR; TCRdb's copy has only in-frame clones and leaves some out. This table holds 85,000 to 100,000 clones, around nine tenths found once. V lost 2 bases to trimming and J lost 1 base, with 14 bases between them. This CDR3 has 16 residues. Germline CDR1 and CDR2: MNHEY and SMNVEV (reference sequence). V is TRBV27 and J is TRBJ1-1; D is ambiguous. The source is a man aged 55-75 years with acute or convalescent COVID-19. The sample taken for sequencing was peripheral blood. The CDR3 loop is CASSLATSERNTEAFF. The CDR3, as DNA: TGTGCCAGCAGTTTAGCGACGTCTGAGCGGAACACTGAAGCTTTCTTT.